These T cell receptor beta chains were read from a single sample in a study of beta chain features in type 1 diabetes. Sequencing used immunoSEQ multiplex PCR; TCRdb keeps in-frame clones, though not all of them. The data contain just over 150,000 clones, over 8.5% of them seen just once; the ten biggest clones take up roughly 2%. Sequenced material: central memory CD4+ T cells from blood. The receptors originated from a man between 18 and 29 years old in good health. The CDR3 runs from the conserved cysteine through the conserved F or W. A D gene is named only where the DNA matches it firmly. Clone size, where shown, is once, few, many, or a class for clones that have expanded.

>TRBJ2-7|TRBV7-2|NA|few
TGTGCCAGCAGGGGAGAGGCCTACGAGCAGTACTTC
CASRGEAYEQYF
>TRBJ1-1|TRBV7-9|NA|few
TGTGCCAGCAGCTTAGCGGGTACAAAAACTGAAGCTTTCTTT
CASSLAGTKTEAFF
>TRBJ2-6|TRBV2|TRBD1|few
TGTGCCAGCAGGAGGGACAGCTCTGGGGCCAACGTCCTGACTTTC
CASRRDSSGANVLTF
>TRBJ2-7|TRBV6-5|TRBD1|many
TGTGCCAGCAGGAGGGGGGACAGGGGGGAGCAGTACTTC
CASRRGDRGEQYF
>TRBJ2-5|TRBV7-2|NA|NA
TGTGCCAGCAGCTACGGGGTTGGAGAGACCCAGTACTTC
CASSYGVGETQYF
>TRBJ2-5|TRBV11-1|TRBD1|NA
TGTGCCAGCAGCGCCCGGGACAGGGGGCAAGAGACCCAGTACTTC
CASSARDRGQETQYF
>TRBJ2-7|TRBV30|NA|NA
TGTGCCTGGACGAGCGGGCGGATCTCCTACGAGCAGTACTTC
CAWTSGRISYEQYF
>TRBJ1-2|TRBV5-4|TRBD1|NA
TGTGCCAGCAGCGCGGGACAGGGGGAGGGCTACACCTTC
CASSAGQGEGYTF
>TRBJ1-6|TRBV7-3|TRBD1|NA
TGTGCCAGCAGCTTATTTGGACAGGGCTATAATTCACCCCTCCACTTT
CASSLFGQGYNSPLHF
>TRBJ2-1|TRBV11-3|NA|many
TGTGCCAGCAGCTCCTCCGAAGGCGGTTACTACAATGAGCAGTTCTTC
CASSSSEGGYYNEQFF
>TRBJ2-3|TRBV6-1|TRBD2|many
TGTGCCAGCAGAAGTAGGGAGGGCCTCCCAGATACGCAGTATTTT
CASRSREGLPDTQYF
>TRBJ1-3|TRBV9|NA|many
TGTGCCAGCAGCGTAGGGGAGTTCTCTGGAAACACCATATATTTT
CASSVGEFSGNTIYF
>TRBJ2-3|TRBV7-2|TRBD1|NA
TGTGCCAGCAGTCGCCGGGACAGGAGCACAGATACGCAGTATTTT
CASSRRDRSTDTQYF
>TRBJ1-4|TRBV5-1|NA|many
TGCGCCAGCAGCTTGGAAACAGGGAAAGGGGAAAAACTGTTTTTT
CASSLETGKGEKLFF
>TRBJ2-5|TRBV5-1|NA|few
TGCGCCAGCAGCTTGGGTCCAGGTACAGAGACCCAGTACTTC
CASSLGPGTETQYF
>TRBJ2-3|TRBV19|TRBD1|few
TGTGCCAGTAGTATAGCCAGGGGGCGTACAGATACGCAGTATTTT
CASSIARGRTDTQYF
>TRBJ2-3|TRBV18|NA|NA
TGTGCCAGCTCACCCTCGGGGGATACGCAGTATTTT
CASSPSGDTQYF
>TRBJ2-1|TRBV11-2|TRBD2|many
TGTGCCAGCAGCTTAGTTGCCGGGACTAGCGGGAGGGGCAATGAGCAGTTCTTC
CASSLVAGTSGRGNEQFF
>TRBJ2-1|TRBV29-1|NA|NA
TGCAGCGTCCAGGGGACCTACAATGAGCAGTTCTTC
CSVQGTYNEQFF
>TRBJ1-1|TRBV9|NA|NA
TGTGCCAGCAGCGTAGAGGGGAGGGCGAACACTGAAGCTTTCTTT
CASSVEGRANTEAFF
>TRBJ1-6|TRBV28|TRBD1|NA
TGTGCCAGCAGTTTATCATCCGGGACAGGGAATGATTCACCCCTCCACTTT
CASSLSSGTGNDSPLHF
>TRBJ2-1|TRBV28|NA|NA
TGTGCCAGCAGTTCCCTATCGAGGGAGCAGTTCTTC
CASSSLSREQFF
>TRBJ2-1|TRBV7-9|TRBD2|few
TGTGCCAGCAGCTCGTCTAGCGGGGGCTCCTACAATGAGCAGTTCTTC
CASSSSSGGSYNEQFF
>TRBJ1-1|TRBV12-5|NA|NA
TGTGCTAGTGGTTTTGGAAACTCACCGAACACTGAAGCTTTCTTT
CASGFGNSPNTEAFF
>TRBJ1-4|TRBV2|NA|NA
NA
CASSEWGLGIF
>TRBJ2-3|TRBV7-2|TRBD2|many
TGTGCCAGCAGCTTTAGCGGGGGGGCAGTGACAGATACGCAGTATTTT
CASSFSGGAVTDTQYF
>TRBJ1-3|TRBV29-1|NA|NA
TGCAGCGTTCGGGCAGGACTCTCTGGAAACACCATATATTTT
CSVRAGLSGNTIYF
>TRBJ1-1|TRBV10-3|NA|few
TGTGCCATCAGGCGCGACATCGGGGGGGAAGCTTTCTTT
CAIRRDIGGEAFF
>TRBJ2-2|TRBV29-1|NA|few
TGCAGCGTAGGGAACCAGGGGCGTTACACCGGGGAGCTGTTTTTT
CSVGNQGRYTGELFF
>TRBJ1-1|TRBV4-3|TRBD1|NA
TGCGCCAGCAGCGAGTCTCCGACAGGGATACACACTGAAGCTTTCTTT
CASSESPTGIHTEAFF
>TRBJ2-3|TRBV7-3|NA|NA
TGTGCCAGCAGCTTAACGGGAACTAGCACAGATACGCAGTATTTT
CASSLTGTSTDTQYF
>TRBJ1-2|TRBV14|NA|few
TGTGCCAGCAGCCAAGCTTCCGGGAACTATGGCTACACCTTC
CASSQASGNYGYTF
>TRBJ2-3|TRBV28|NA|few
TGTGCCAGCAGTTTATTTCGCGGTACGCAGTATTTT
CASSLFRGTQYF
>TRBJ1-2|TRBV19|NA|NA
TGTGCCAGTAGGAGGGATGGCTACACCTTC
CASRRDGYTF
>TRBJ2-1|TRBV7-9|TRBD2|many
TGTGCCAGCAGCTTAGGGACTAGCGGGTTCAATGAGCAGTTCTTC
CASSLGTSGFNEQFF
>TRBJ1-5|TRBV10-3|TRBD1|few
TGTGCCATCAGTCAGGGGGCGAGATATAGCAATCAGCCCCAGCATTTT
CAISQGARYSNQPQHF
>TRBJ1-1|TRBV7-2|NA|many
TGTGCCAGCAGCTTTACAGGGAGCACTGAAGCTTTCTTT
CASSFTGSTEAFF
>TRBJ1-5|TRBV18|NA|NA
TGTGCCAGCTCACCAGGTGCAGGGACTCAGCCCCAGCATTTT
CASSPGAGTQPQHF